A single sample gave rise to the 17 T cell receptor beta chains below, sequenced in a study of CD4+ T cells in melanoma. Generated by immunoSEQ multiplex PCR, the TCRdb table keeps only in-frame clones and is missing some. The sample yields 13,000 or so clones, 65% to 80% seen once. Sequenced sample: cells from a culture (not recorded whether cultured in vitro). These receptors all stem from a human donor with melanoma.

This chain connects TRBV7-6 to TRBJ2-2; D is undetermined. The V gene's germline CDR1 is SGHVS and CDR2 FNYEAQ. Trimming stripped 4 bases from V and 3 bases from J, with 12 bases between. The CDR3 contains 15 residues. This CDR3 is CASSWRPEDTGELFF. The CDR3 bases are TGTGCCAGCAGCTGGCGGCCCGAAGACACCGGGGAGCTGTTTTTT.

This chain joins TRBV11-2 and TRBJ2-5, with TRBD2 matching 11 bases. This CDR3 is 16 amino acids long. The germline V gene encodes CDR1 SGHAT and CDR2 FQNNGV. The trim removed 5 bases at V and 8 bases at J, leaving 13 bases unmatched. CDR3 amino acids: CASSAGLAVDGVTQYF. The CDR3 region has the DNA TGTGCCAGCAGCGCGGGACTAGCGGTCGATGGTGTAACCCAGTACTTC.

V gene TRBV12-5 combines with J gene TRBJ1-6; 7 nucleotides align to TRBD1. The CDR3 totals 18 residues. The germline V gene encodes CDR1 LGHNT and CDR2 FRNRAP. V dropped 3 bases and J dropped 3; count of bases not matched to a gene: 11. CDR3 sequence (DNA): TGTGCTAGTGGTTTATCGGCTACAGGGGCCTACTATAATTCACCCCTCCACTTT. This encodes CASGLSATGAYYNSPLHF.

The chain couples TRBV7-8 to TRBJ2-2; 11 bases are a match to TRBD2. V trimming: 6 bases; J trimming: 1 base; junction bases outside the gene matches: 7. This CDR3 is 17 amino acids long. The V gene's germline CDR1 is SGHVS and CDR2 FQNEAQ. The CDR3 DNA follows: TGTGCCAGCAGAACACTAGCGGGGGCCCAGAACACCGGGGAGCTGTTTTTT. It translates to CASRTLAGAQNTGELFF.

The CDR3 region is CASSPLNSGPEQFF. As DNA, the CDR3 is TGCGCCAGCAGCCCCCTTAATTCCGGGCCTGAGCAGTTCTTC. The gene calls are TRBV4-1 and TRBJ2-1; no clear D. The CDR3 extends over 14 amino acids. The germline CDR1 and CDR2 sequences are MGHRA and YSYEKL. The V gene lost 4 bases and the J gene lost 9 bases, with 16 bases spanning the gap.

The chain has TRBV20-1 and TRBJ2-7; no reliable D call. V lost 5 bases and J 6 bases, leaving 11 bases between the germline ends. The CDR3 sequence is 11 residues long. Germline V gives CDR1 DFQATT, CDR2 SNEGSKA (reference sequence). The DNA of the CDR3 is TGCAGTGCTCCGGCAGTAGGCGAGCAGTACTTC. Its protein is CSAPAVGEQYF.

V gene TRBV11-2 combines with J gene TRBJ2-7, with D unresolved. The CDR3 spans 14 residues. Trimming pared 2 bases from V and 1 base from J, leaving 9 bases between. Germline values: CDR1 SGHAT, CDR2 FQNNGV. CDR3 amino acids: CASSLKWDSYEQYF. The DNA for the CDR3 is TGTGCCAGCAGCTTAAAATGGGATTCCTACGAGCAGTACTTC.

Only a few counts were recorded for this clone. The chain's CDR3 is CASSAQGGYGYTF. CDR3 nucleotide sequence: TGTGCCAGTAGTGCACAGGGAGGCTATGGCTACACCTTC. This chain links TRBV19 with TRBJ1-2; TRBD1 might be the D (6 bases). The V and J ends lost 5 bases and 4 bases respectively, with 11 bases between them. Per germline, CDR1 LNHDA and CDR2 SQIVND (reference sequence). The CDR3 covers 13 residues.

The chain combines TRBV5-1 with TRBJ2-1; 10 bases map to TRBD1. From germline, CDR1 is SGHRS and CDR2 YFSETQ. V was pared by 1 base and J by 8 bases, with 9 bases of the junction left unmatched. The length of the CDR3 is 16 residues. This chain's CDR3 is CASSLPLGTGVDEQFF. The CDR3, as DNA: TGCGCCAGCAGCTTGCCCCTCGGGACAGGGGTGGATGAGCAGTTCTTC.

V and J are TRBV27 and TRBJ2-3; TRBD2 aligns across 7 bases. Germline V CDR1 and CDR2: MNHEY, SMNVEV (reference sequence). With V trimmed by 3 bases and J by 2 bases, 5 bases remained unmatched. The length of the CDR3 is 15 residues. CDR3 coding DNA: TGTGCCAGCAGTTTCCGCGGGAGTGACACAGATACGCAGTATTTT. It is translated as CASSFRGSDTDTQYF.

The chain combines TRBV5-1 with TRBJ2-7, with a possible D match to TRBD2 (5 bases). V lost 2 bases and J lost 3, with 9 bases in between. This CDR3 region has 13 residues. Germline V gene sequence: CDR1 SGHRS, CDR2 YFSETQ. The CDR3 loop reads CASSFSAGYEQYF. CDR3 coding DNA: TGCGCCAGCAGCTTCAGTGCGGGCTACGAGCAGTACTTC.

The J gene is TRBJ2-5, the V gene TRBV30; D not certain. CDR1 GTSNPN and CDR2 SVGIG come from the germline V gene (reference sequence). The ends were cut back, 3 bases at V and 4 bases at J, with 6 bases in the middle. CDR3 size: 11 residues. The CDR3: CAWRLLETQYF. CDR3 nucleotide sequence: TGTGCCTGGAGACTCCTAGAGACCCAGTACTTC.

The rearrangement joins TRBV30 to TRBJ1-2; D remains unclear. From germline, CDR1 is GTSNPN and CDR2 SVGIG (reference sequence). V was cut by 3 bases and J by 4 bases, with 6 bases left in between. The CDR3 runs to 11 residues. CDR3 nucleotide sequence: TGTGCCTGGAGCCGAGGCTATGGCTACACCTTC. Amino acid sequence: CAWSRGYGYTF.

The V gene is TRBV5-4, the J gene TRBJ2-7; 8 bases map to TRBD1. This CDR3 region has 14 residues. V was clipped by 4 bases and J by 3 bases; unmatched bases: 6. From germline, CDR1 is SGHNT and CDR2 YYREEE (reference sequence). The CDR3 is CASSLGQGIYEQYF. CDR3 DNA sequence: TGTGCCAGCAGCCTCGGACAGGGCATCTACGAGCAGTACTTC.

The V gene is TRBV19, the J gene TRBJ1-4, with D uncertain. CDR3 size: 12 residues. CDR1 is LNHDA, CDR2 SQIVND, per germline (reference sequence). Between the trimmed V and J ends, which lost 10 bases and 8 bases, there was a span of 14 bases. The CDR3: CATSPIGEKLFF. In DNA, the CDR3 is TGTGCCACCAGCCCGATCGGGGAAAAACTGTTTTTT.

The chain is built from TRBV18 and TRBJ1-1; D remains ambiguous. CDR1 is KGHSH and CDR2 is LQKENI in the germline V gene. The CDR3 is 14 amino acids. V was shortened by 0 bases and J by 4 bases, with 9 bases between the two germline ends. This CDR3 is CASSPPSPGTEAFF. In DNA, the CDR3 is TGTGCCAGCTCACCACCGTCCCCGGGCACTGAAGCTTTCTTT.

CDR3: CASSEDIQGTTGELFF. In nucleotides, the CDR3 is TGTGCCAGCAGTGAAGATATCCAGGGGACCACCGGGGAGCTGTTTTTT. The J gene is TRBJ2-2, the V gene TRBV25-1; a weak D match, TRBD1 (6 bases). The ends were cut back, 2 bases at V and 4 bases at J, with 14 bases in the middle. In germline, CDR1 is MGHDK, CDR2 SYGVNS. The CDR3 totals 16 residues.